These 15 T cell receptor beta chains were all obtained from the same sample, sequenced in a study of T cells in Graves' hyperthyroidism and ophthalmopathy. Amplification targeted TCR beta CDR3 regions from RNA transcripts. Primed by the HTBI set, a first-round RT-PCR was run on the TCR CDR3. TCRdb reprocessed the multiplex PCR reads via MiXCR and lists one record per CDR3 protein. Here the sample spans hundreds of thousands of distinct CDR3 sequences, 35% to 40% being singletons. The sample comprised blood. These receptor sequences come from a man younger than 35 with Graves' hyperthyroidism.

This clonotype turned up a few times. The chain joins TRBV20-1 to TRBJ2-7; no clear D gene. The CDR3 consists of 12 residues. Germline V gene lookup returns CDR1 DFQATT and CDR2 SNEGSKA (reference sequence). Trimming pared 0 bases from V and 6 bases from J, leaving 9 bases between. The CDR3 sequence: CSARDFPREQYF. CDR3 sequence (DNA): TGCAGTGCTAGAGATTTCCCCCGCGAGCAGTACTTC.

This CDR3 reads CAISASLAGYQETQYF. The CDR3 coding sequence is TGTGCCATCAGTGCCTCACTAGCGGGGTATCAAGAGACCCAGTACTTC. V gene TRBV10-3 combines with J gene TRBJ2-5, with 10 bases fitting TRBD2. The junction had 7 bases not matched to a gene; V was cut back by 4 bases and J by 2 bases. This CDR3 region has 16 residues. Germline V gives CDR1 ENHRY, CDR2 SYGVKD.

The rearrangement links TRBV20-1 to TRBJ1-1; D perhaps matches TRBD1 (6 bases). V lost 5 bases and J 2 bases, leaving 18 bases between the germline ends. The germline gives CDR1 DFQATT, CDR2 SNEGSKA (reference sequence). CDR3 size: 15 residues. CDR3 sequence: CSAQDPTGTNTEAFF. CDR3 nucleotides: TGCAGTGCTCAGGACCCTACAGGGACTAACACTGAAGCTTTCTTT.

As to this clonotype: A much larger clone sits a single nucleotide away, making a read error possible. This chain's CDR3 is CASSLNAGPQETQYF. The CDR3 DNA follows: TGTGCCAGCAGCTTGAACGCAGGGCCCCAAGAGACCCAGTACTTC. This chain links TRBV7-3 with TRBJ2-5, with D perhaps matching TRBD1 (5 bases). In germline, CDR1 is SGHTA, CDR2 FQGTGA. The CDR3 is 15 amino acids. The V end was cut by 3 bases, the J end by 1 base, with 12 bases between. The whole variable domain, filled in from reference TRBV7-3 and TRBJ2-5, reads GAGVSQTPSNKVTEKGKYVELRCDPISGHTALYWYRQSLGQGPEFLIYFQGTGAADDSGLPNDRFFAVRPEGSVSTLKIQRTERGDSAVYLCASSLNAGPQETQYFGPGTRLLVL.

This clonotype was seen at least ten times. The V and J genes are TRBV5-5 and TRBJ1-1; D ambiguous. This CDR3 comprises 13 residues. V was trimmed by 1 base and J by 4 bases, leaving 8 bases between them. Germline CDR1 reads SGHKS; CDR2 reads YYEKEE (reference sequence). For the CDR3, the DNA is TGTGCCAGCAGCTTGTACGGGAGCACTGAAGCTTTCTTT. Amino acids: CASSLYGSTEAFF.

The DNA of the CDR3 is TGCAGTGCTAGAAAAGGGGCGAATTCACCCCTCCACTTT. Its protein is CSARKGANSPLHF. The chain combines TRBV20-1 with TRBJ1-6; TRBD1 is a possible D gene (5 bases). Trimming removed 2 bases at V and 7 bases at J, with 9 bases between. Germline-derived CDR1 and CDR2 are DFQATT and SNEGSKA (reference sequence). There are 13 residues in the CDR3.

This clonotype was found a few times. The chain is built from TRBV7-2 and TRBJ1-1, with D maybe TRBD1 (5 bases). This CDR3 contains 15 residues. Germline lookup yields CDR1 SGHTA and CDR2 FQGNSA. V was clipped by 0 bases and J by 3 bases, with 11 bases between them. CDR3 sequence reads: CASSLAPGRDTEAFF. The CDR3 DNA is TGTGCCAGCAGCTTAGCCCCAGGGAGGGACACTGAAGCTTTCTTT.

This sequence joins TRBV5-1 and TRBJ1-4; TRBD1 matches 9 bases. The CDR3 runs 15 residues. Trimming removed 5 bases from V and 6 bases from J; junction bases left unmatched: 8. Germline loops: CDR1 SGHRS, CDR2 YFSETQ. CDR3 sequence: CASSSRGQGDEKLFF. DNA of the CDR3: TGCGCCAGCAGTTCCAGGGGACAGGGTGATGAAAAACTGTTTTTT. The full variable domain, with the rest looked up from reference TRBV5-1 and TRBJ1-4, is KAGVTQTPRYLIKTRGQQVTLSCSPISGHRSVSWYQQTPGQGLQFLFEYFSETQRNKGNFPGRFSGRQFSNSRSEMNVSTLELGDSALYLCASSSRGQGDEKLFFGSGTQLSVL.

The chain is built from TRBV7-9 and TRBJ1-1, with a tentative D call TRBD1 (5 bases). The CDR3 loop spans 16 amino acids. Per the germline V gene, CDR1 is SEHNR and CDR2 is FQNEAQ (reference sequence). With 5 bases removed from V and 3 bases from J, the gap between germline ends came to 19 bases. For the CDR3, the DNA is TGTGCCAGCAGCCTAACTCGGGACCGGAGGGACACTGAAGCTTTCTTT. Amino acid sequence: CASSLTRDRRDTEAFF.

The chain recombines TRBV20-1 with TRBJ2-2; D remains unclear. The CDR3 has 15 amino acids. Trimming left V 2 bases short and J 4 bases short, with 14 bases between. Germline lookup yields CDR1 DFQATT and CDR2 SNEGSKA (reference sequence). CDR3 loop: CSARNKGDGTGELFF. CDR3 in DNA: TGCAGTGCTAGAAACAAAGGAGACGGCACCGGGGAGCTGTTTTTT.

This clonotype turned up a few times. The chain combines TRBV20-1 with TRBJ2-7; the match to TRBD2 covers 9 bases. The V and J ends lost 6 bases and 4 bases, in that order; junction bases with no gene match: 10. The CDR3 length is 14 residues. Germline lookup yields CDR1 DFQATT and CDR2 SNEGSKA (reference sequence). CDR3 in amino acids: CSAEPLAGKYEQYF. CDR3 coding DNA: TGCAGTGCAGAGCCGCTAGCGGGAAAATACGAGCAGTACTTC.

V is TRBV2 and J is TRBJ2-5; D is perhaps TRBD2 (5 bases). Trimming left V 11 bases short and J 1 base short, with 8 bases between. CDR3 length equals 11 residues. CDR1 and CDR2 (germline): SNHLY, FYNNEI. The DNA of the CDR3 is TGTGCCCCTCGGGGCCAAGAGACCCAGTACTTC. It specifies CAPRGQETQYF.

This clonotype was recorded many times. The V and J genes are TRBV7-8 and TRBJ2-7, with 9 bases that match TRBD1. From germline, CDR1 is SGHVS and CDR2 FQNEAQ. The ends lost 5 bases at V and 1 base at J; junction bases unmatched: 6. This CDR3 contains 15 residues. CDR3 sequence reads: CASSQLDRGSYEQYF. In DNA form, the CDR3 reads TGTGCCAGCAGCCAGCTAGACAGGGGGTCCTACGAGCAGTACTTC. The full variable domain, completed using reference TRBV7-8 and TRBJ2-7, is GAGVSQSPRYKVAKRGQDVALRCDPISGHVSLFWYQQALGQGPEFLTYFQNEAQLDKSGLPSDRFFAERPEGSVSTLKIQRTQQEDSAVYLCASSQLDRGSYEQYFGPGTRLTVT.

This sequence joins TRBV6-5 and TRBJ2-2, with D maybe TRBD2 (6 bases). Deletions cut 2 bases from V and 6 bases from J, with 10 bases between. CDR1 MNHEY and CDR2 SVGAGI come from the germline V gene. The length of the CDR3 is 14 residues. For the CDR3, the DNA is TGTGCCAGCAGTTACGGGAGGATATCCGGGGAGCTGTTTTTT. Translation: CASSYGRISGELFF.

The chain combines TRBV7-6 with TRBJ2-5; possibly TRBD1 for D (5 bases). The J call may be mistaken, given a closer DNA end match to TRBJ2-7. The CDR3 covers 17 residues. Germline CDR1 and CDR2: SGHVS and FNYEAQ. The CDR3 nucleotides are TGTGCCAGCAGCTTGTCTTCTTTGGACACCTCCTGGGACGAGCAGTACTTC. Its protein product is CASSLSSLDTSWDEQYF.